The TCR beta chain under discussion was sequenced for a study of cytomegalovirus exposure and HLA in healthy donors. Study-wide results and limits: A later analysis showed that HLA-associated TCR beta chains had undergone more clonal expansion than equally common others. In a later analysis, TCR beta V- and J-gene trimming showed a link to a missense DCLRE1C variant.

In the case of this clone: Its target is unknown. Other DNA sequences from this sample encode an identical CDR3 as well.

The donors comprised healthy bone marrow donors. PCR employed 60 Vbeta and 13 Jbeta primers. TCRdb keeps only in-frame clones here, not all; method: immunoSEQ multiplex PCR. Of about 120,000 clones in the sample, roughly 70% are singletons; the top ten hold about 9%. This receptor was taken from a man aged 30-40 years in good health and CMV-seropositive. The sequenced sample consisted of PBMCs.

The DNA of the CDR3 is TGTGCCAGCAGCTTAGGGGGACAGGGCAACTCACCCCTCCACTTT. It translates to CASSLGGQGNSPLHF. The V and J genes are TRBV13 and TRBJ1-6, with 9 bases aligning to TRBD1. CDR3 length: 15 amino acids. Germline trimming cut 0 bases from V and 10 bases from J; bases unmatched to any gene: 4. The germline CDR1 and CDR2 sequences are PRHDT and FYEKMQ (reference sequence).